The entry that follows covers one T cell receptor (beta chain) sequence. Its target antigen remains unknown. Nothing much larger sits one base from this clone, and base qualities are not available. RNA was isolated from bulk unsorted tissue, and RNA quality was assessed with a NanoDrop ND-1000 and an Agilent 2100. Distant non-tumor tissue taken more than 3 cm from the tumor edge was used as the normal lung sample. The donors were newly diagnosed lung cancer patients admitted for thoracic surgery in China from August to November 2014 who had not received prior chemotherapy. Anyone who had undergone radiotherapy or chemotherapy before, or who had another cancer at the same time, was left out of the study. Surgical tissue pieces of roughly 1-2 cm3 were preserved in RNAlater solution and were kept at -80 degrees C until use. This specimen comes from a study of tumor and adjacent non-tumor tissue in lung cancer (dated 2018 in TCRdb). Study-level background: Of the cohort, 11 to 12 patients had adenocarcinoma, 2 had squamous cell carcinoma and 1 had small cell lung cancer. Ages among the roughly 15 patients ranged from about 30 to 76 years, there were some 10 men and 5 women, and disease was at TNM stage I to III. In total, sequencing yielded approximately 130,000,000 productive TCRbeta reads, which works out to an average of approximately 4 million reads per sample. The study compared bulk TCRbeta repertoires from lung tumor tissue and matched distant non-tumor lung tissue of some 15 lung cancer patients. For each patient, one tumor sample and one normal lung sample were taken, giving around 31 paired specimens that underwent TCRbeta CDR3 sequencing. Broad study findings and their caveats: TCR diversity was significantly higher in younger patients, and greater tumor TCR diversity was associated with shorter overall survival and shorter disease-free survival. Neither the sequencing platform nor unique molecular identifiers are mentioned in the methods. The top 100 clones made up a significantly larger cumulative share of the repertoire in normal lung than in tumor tissue. Tumor tissue showed significantly greater TCR diversity (inverse Simpson) than normal lung tissue (approximately 400 vs 170, P = 0.0075, Mann-Whitney U test). Peripheral blood was not sequenced, so blood TCRbeta repertoires in these lung cancer patients were not examined. Only roughly 14 patients were in the cohort, and the authors stated that larger samples and more detailed clinical data are needed.

CDR1 and CDR2 are read off the germline V gene as MNHNS and SASEGT. V is cut by 10 bases and J by 6 bases, and the space between the germline ends is 16 bases. From cysteine to phenylalanine, the CDR3 is 13 amino acids long. Solely the CDR3 DNA is kept, with 39 bases framed from the first base. Library preparation employed multiplex PCR. Sequenced on an Illumina HiSeq 2500. TCRbeta libraries were constructed through three rounds of nested PCR with primers (Table S4) according to protocols adapted from ARM-PCR. Before sequencing, PCR products of 200-500 bp were cut from the gel and purified using the QIAquick gel extraction kit. Regarding the original processing steps: Reads were cleaned with Trimmomatic, merged with FLASH into complete CDR3 sequences, and assigned to V(D)J germline segments with MiTCR. Clonal diversity was calculated as the inverse Simpson's index using VDJtools. In-frame sequences lacking a premature stop codon were counted as productive reads. TCRdb itself trimmed the public reads at Q25 with fastp, ran MiXCR and retained productive beta chains. Rows are unified per CDR3 protein, each entry keeping the most common DNA and genes. The V and J calls, along with clone size, are taken from TCRdb and not from the paper's own processing. For this sample there are tens of thousands of distinct CDR3 sequences; roughly two thirds appear just once. Of the sample, 30% is held by the ten largest clones.

The specimen was distant non-tumor lung tissue. The clonotype was recovered from a woman aged 70-85 years with non-small cell lung cancer. This receptor chain uses TRBV6-1 and TRBJ1-5, with a weak D call of TRBD1 (5 bases match). The nucleotide sequence is given as TGTGCCAACATCATTGCGGGGGGTCAGCCCCAGCATTTT. Its amino acids are CANIIAGGQPQHF.